This TCR beta chain was identified in a study of cytomegalovirus exposure and HLA in healthy donors. In regard to this clone: Its antigen is undetermined.

The PCR employed 60 Vbeta primers together with 13 Jbeta primers. Here immunoSEQ multiplex PCR was the method, and the copy in TCRdb shows in-frame clones only, minus some. The repertoire holds 130,000 to 150,000 clones, about 79% seen once, with around 1.7% in the top ten. Study-wide results and limits: CMV serostatus stood as the only immune exposure information on hand.

V gave up 4 bases and J gave up 5 bases; unmatched junction bases: 9. Germline CDR1 SGHRS, CDR2 YFSETQ. CDR3 length equals 17 residues. Material for sequencing was PBMCs. The rearrangement joins TRBV5-1 to TRBJ2-3, with 14 bases identical to TRBD2. The sequence was obtained from a woman between 25 and 40 years old in good health and CMV-seronegative. The CDR3 region is CASSHGLAGGLKDTQYF. CDR3 bases: TGCGCCAGCAGCCATGGACTAGCGGGGGGCCTAAAAGATACGCAGTATTTT. The full variable domain, in which reference TRBV5-1 and TRBJ2-3 provide the parts outside the CDR3, is KAGVTQTPRYLIKTRGQQVTLSCSPISGHRSVSWYQQTPGQGLQFLFEYFSETQRNKGNFPGRFSGRQFSNSRSEMNVSTLELGDSALYLCASSHGLAGGLKDTQYFGPGTRLTVL.